These 28 T cell receptor beta chains were all obtained from the same sample, sequenced in a study of identical twins. TCRdb reprocessed the 5' RACE reads with MiXCR, giving one entry per CDR3 protein. The data show some 270,000 distinct CDR3 sequences, approximately 8.6% seen once. Another study also made use of these data, one on yellow fever vaccine responses in identical twins.

The source material was CD8+ T cells sorted from blood. The origin of the receptors is a woman aged 18-29 years in good health.

This clonotype was counted between two and nine times. The chain couples TRBV11-2 to TRBJ2-5, with 16 bases identical to TRBD2. Germline V gene data show CDR1 as SGHAT and CDR2 as FQNNGV. Germline trimming cut 5 bases from V and 1 base from J; bases unmatched to any gene: 7. This CDR3 is built from 18 residues. CDR3 in amino acids: CASSTGTSGGETQETQYF. The CDR3 DNA reads as TGTGCCAGCAGCACCGGGACTAGCGGGGGGGAGACCCAAGAGACCCAGTACTTC.

The rearrangement links TRBV3-1 to TRBJ2-3; no clear D. This CDR3 is built from 18 residues. Per germline, CDR1 LGHDT and CDR2 YNNKEL (reference sequence). The V gene lost 0 bases and the J gene lost 0 bases, with 16 bases spanning the gap. CDR3 amino acids: CASSQEKGWTTSTDTQYF. The CDR3 DNA sequence: TGTGCCAGCAGCCAAGAGAAGGGATGGACCACTAGCACAGATACGCAGTATTTT.

The sample holds a few counts of this clonotype. Germline and junction disagree at one end, which may indicate a read error. The chain employs TRBV20-1 and TRBJ2-7; D may correspond to TRBD1 or TRBD2 (5 bases each). The CDR3 extends over 15 amino acids. The germline CDR1 and CDR2 sequences are DFQATT and SNEGSKA (reference sequence). The CDR3 region has the DNA TGCAGTGCCAGAGATCAAGGGACCCGGGGCTACGAGCAGTACTTC. It specifies CSARDQGTRGYEQYF.

V is TRBV3-1 and J is TRBJ2-3; 9 bases are a match to TRBD1. The CDR3 sequence is 16 residues long. V trimming: 5 bases; J trimming: 5 bases; junction bases outside the gene matches: 11. Germline loops: CDR1 LGHDT, CDR2 YNNKEL (reference sequence). The CDR3 loop reads CASSVYPGQGKDTQYF. DNA for the CDR3: TGTGCCAGCAGCGTTTATCCGGGACAGGGTAAAGATACGCAGTATTTT.

This clonotype was found a few times. J is TRBJ2-1 and V is TRBV27, with 12 bases identical to TRBD2. Trimming at V came to 5 bases and at J to 7 bases, leaving 6 bases not matched to a gene. Germline-derived CDR1 and CDR2 are MNHEY and SMNVEV (reference sequence). The CDR3 sequence is 15 residues long. For the CDR3, the DNA is TGTGCCAGCAGTCCCCTAGCGGGGGGGCGGAATGAGCAGTTCTTC. Translation gives CASSPLAGGRNEQFF.

In its sample, this clonotype was seen many times. The chain uses TRBV29-1 and TRBJ2-2; possible D gene TRBD1, 5 bases. This CDR3 is 17 amino acids long. Deletions cut 0 bases from V and 3 bases from J, with 17 bases between. The germline gives CDR1 SQVTM, CDR2 ANQGSEA. CDR3 region: CSVEDGRESKHTGELFF. In nucleotides, the CDR3 is TGCAGCGTTGAAGACGGCAGGGAATCCAAACACACCGGGGAGCTGTTTTTT.

This clonotype was counted ten times or more. The J gene is TRBJ2-5, the V gene TRBV7-9; D unclear. Between the trimmed V and J ends, which lost 1 base and 3 bases, there was a span of 15 bases. CDR1 is SEHNR and CDR2 is FQNEAQ in the germline V gene (reference sequence). The CDR3 contains 16 residues. The chain's CDR3 is CASSLESARNEETQYF. DNA of the CDR3: TGTGCCAGCAGCTTAGAATCGGCCAGGAACGAAGAGACCCAGTACTTC.

This clonotype has more than one count but fewer than ten. The chain links TRBV2 to TRBJ2-1; the D call may be TRBD1 or TRBD2 (6 bases each). Trimming took 8 bases from V and 4 from J, leaving 15 bases between them. This CDR3 region has 14 residues. CDR1 is SNHLY, CDR2 FYNNEI, per germline. CDR3: CASGGPTTYNEQFF. CDR3 DNA sequence: TGTGCCAGCGGGGGGCCCACTACTTACAATGAGCAGTTCTTC.

The chain uses TRBV2 and TRBJ2-3; 9 positions agree with TRBD2. In germline, CDR1 is SNHLY, CDR2 FYNNEI. CDR3 length equals 16 residues. J gave up 0 bases and V 5 bases, and 6 bases lay outside the gene matches. CDR3 region: CASSFIAGASTDTQYF. The CDR3 DNA sequence: TGTGCCAGCAGTTTTATAGCGGGGGCAAGCACAGATACGCAGTATTTT.

This clonotype was seen only a few times. The chain uses TRBV6-1 and TRBJ2-1, with 10 nucleotides matching TRBD2. Germline lookup yields CDR1 MNHNS and CDR2 SASEGT. The V and J ends lost 5 bases and 2 bases, in that order; junction bases with no gene match: 18. The CDR3 is 20 residues long. This chain's CDR3 is CASSQYRRLAGDWTYNEQFF. The CDR3 DNA reads TGTGCCAGCAGTCAATACCGCCGGCTAGCGGGAGACTGGACCTACAATGAGCAGTTCTTC.

The sample holds many counts of this clonotype. The CDR3, as DNA: TGCGCCAGCAGTGAGACCGACAGGGGTACTGAAGCTTTCTTT. The encoded protein is CASSETDRGTEAFF. The rearrangement uses TRBV10-2 and TRBJ1-1, with 8 positions matching TRBD1. The CDR3 spans 14 residues. The V gene's germline CDR1 is WSHSY and CDR2 SAAADI. Trimming took 2 bases from V and 5 from J; bases not matched to a gene: 4.

The sample holds a few counts of this clonotype. CDR3 protein: CASSHDRPYEQYF. The CDR3 DNA follows: TGCGCCAGCAGCCACGACAGACCCTACGAGCAGTACTTC. The rearrangement links TRBV4-3 to TRBJ2-7, with D perhaps TRBD1 (5 bases). Germline V gene sequence: CDR1 LGHNA, CDR2 YSLEER. Trimming shortened V by 3 bases and J by 2 bases, and 8 bases separated the two germline ends. The CDR3 is 13 amino acids.

This chain links TRBV12-3 or TRBV12-4 with TRBJ1-4, with 7 bases fitting TRBD1. V lost 6 bases, J lost 3 bases, and 4 bases stayed unmatched. This CDR3 contains 14 residues. The CDR3 region is CASSSGQSNEKLFF. In DNA, the CDR3 is TGTGCCAGCAGCTCGGGACAGTCTAATGAAAAACTGTTTTTT.

The gene calls are TRBV4-3 and TRBJ2-1; D may be TRBD2 (5 bases). The CDR3 extends over 17 amino acids. V was shortened by 0 bases and J by 2 bases, with 14 bases between the two germline ends. Germline V gives CDR1 LGHNA, CDR2 YSLEER. The CDR3 protein is CASSQDLVGVAYNEQFF. CDR3 bases: TGCGCCAGCAGCCAAGATTTGGTCGGGGTCGCCTACAATGAGCAGTTCTTC.

This clonotype was picked up many times. The chain recombines TRBV4-3 with TRBJ2-6; D is ambiguous. With 0 bases removed from V and 0 bases from J, the gap between germline ends came to 6 bases. The CDR3 is 16 amino acids. The germline CDR1 and CDR2 sequences are LGHNA and YSLEER. CDR3 region: CASSQEPGSGANVLTF. In DNA, the CDR3 is TGCGCCAGCAGCCAAGAGCCGGGCTCTGGGGCCAACGTCCTGACTTTC.

On this clonotype itself: The junction differs from germline at one of its ends, possibly a read error. V usage is TRBV7-7 and J usage is TRBJ2-3; 10 nucleotides line up with TRBD2. In germline, CDR1 is SSHAT, CDR2 FNYEAQ (reference sequence). CDR3 size: 15 residues. The CDR3 is CASSLASGGGDTQYF. The CDR3 region has the DNA TGTGCTAGCAGCTTAGCTAGCGGGGGTGGGGATACGCAGTATTTT.

This clonotype was observed at least ten times. The genes are TRBV29-1 and TRBJ2-7; tentatively, D is TRBD1 (6 bases). The V end was cut by 5 bases, the J end by 7 bases, with 18 bases between. Germline CDR1 reads SQVTM; CDR2 reads ANQGSEA. This CDR3 has 13 amino acids. Here the CDR3 reads CSVHGGTGNEQYF. The DNA for the CDR3 is TGCAGCGTTCATGGGGGTACAGGGAATGAGCAGTACTTC.

The chain links TRBV6-2 or TRBV6-3 to TRBJ1-5, with D maybe TRBD1 (6 bases). The V end lost 5 bases, the J end lost 4 bases, and 15 bases lay between the germline ends. Germline-derived CDR1 and CDR2 are MNHEY and SVGEGT. The CDR3 sequence is 15 residues long. CDR3 sequence (DNA): TGTGCCAGCAGTGAGGACAGAATAGGGAATCAGCCCCAGCATTTT. Translation gives CASSEDRIGNQPQHF.

This CDR3 reads CASTFRDSTNLGSNEQFF. DNA for the CDR3: TGCGCCAGCACCTTCCGGGACTCGACGAACTTAGGGTCCAATGAGCAGTTCTTC. V gene TRBV5-1 combines with J gene TRBJ2-1; a possible D gene is TRBD2 (6 bases). The V gene lost 6 bases and the J gene lost 6 bases, with 28 bases spanning the gap. In germline, CDR1 is SGHRS, CDR2 YFSETQ. The CDR3 length is 18 residues.

This clonotype was found many times. The V call is TRBV7-9, the J call TRBJ2-7, with 8 positions matching TRBD1. The CDR3 contains 14 residues. Germline V gene lookup returns CDR1 SEHNR and CDR2 FQNEAQ (reference sequence). Trimming cost V 3 bases and J 3 bases; bases outside gene matches: 4. The CDR3 reads CASSFRDRIYEQYF. CDR3 coding DNA: TGTGCCAGCAGCTTCCGGGACAGGATCTACGAGCAGTACTTC.

V and J are TRBV6-2 or TRBV6-3 and TRBJ2-7, with D perhaps matching TRBD2 (6 bases). The CDR3 covers 15 residues. Trimming removed 0 bases at V and 0 bases at J, with 9 bases between. Germline-derived CDR1 and CDR2 are MNHEY and SVGEGT. The CDR3 region is CASSYSGGASYEQYF. The CDR3 nucleotides are TGTGCCAGCAGTTACTCCGGGGGTGCCTCCTACGAGCAGTACTTC.

This clonotype was counted at least ten times. V and J are TRBV10-3 and TRBJ2-7; D is unresolved. The germline V and J ends were trimmed by 3 bases and 0 bases, with 15 bases remaining between them. CDR3 length: 16 residues. From germline, CDR1 is ENHRY and CDR2 SYGVKD. The CDR3 reads CAISDPGRTSSYEQYF. Here the CDR3 DNA reads TGTGCCATCAGTGACCCTGGACGTACGAGCTCCTACGAGCAGTACTTC.

This clonotype was counted ten times or more. V usage is TRBV7-2 and J usage is TRBJ2-5; D is ambiguous. The CDR3 loop spans 15 amino acids. Germline V CDR1 and CDR2: SGHTA, FQGNSA. Trimming took off 1 base at V and 2 bases at J, with 11 bases between the two ends. CDR3 amino acids: CASSLGGGPQETQYF. Written as DNA, the CDR3 is TGTGCCAGCAGCTTAGGTGGCGGCCCTCAAGAGACCCAGTACTTC.

This clonotype was seen a few times. The chain combines TRBV20-1 with TRBJ2-5; 7 bases are a match to TRBD1. Per the germline V gene, CDR1 is DFQATT and CDR2 is SNEGSKA (reference sequence). This CDR3 region has 13 residues. J was trimmed by 7 bases and V by 3 bases; bases with no gene match: 8. The CDR3 protein is CSASGTALGTQYF. The CDR3 DNA is TGCAGTGCTAGCGGGACAGCCTTGGGGACCCAGTACTTC.

This clonotype was seen a handful of times. The J gene is TRBJ2-2, the V gene TRBV5-6; 7 bases align to TRBD2. This CDR3 is 15 amino acids long. CDR1 is SGHDT and CDR2 is YYEEEE in the germline V gene. V lost 4 bases and J lost 5; bases outside the gene matches: 8. CDR3 sequence: CASSPASGMTGELFF. The CDR3 DNA reads as TGTGCCAGCAGCCCGGCGAGCGGGATGACCGGGGAGCTGTTTTTT.

The genes are TRBV21-1 and TRBJ1-1; no check of the table's D call, TRBD1, against the DNA was made. TRBV21-1 is noted as a pseudogene. CDR3 length equals 17 residues. In nucleotides, the CDR3 is TGTGCCAGCAGCAAAGGACGTGTTCCCAGTTCGGGCGCTGAAGCTTTCTTT. Amino acids: CASSKGRVPSSGAEAFF.

This clonotype was counted between two and nine times. CDR3 bases: TGTGCCAGCAGTTTAGGGACCAGGGGGGTACTGTTTTTT. It yields the protein CASSLGTRGVLFF. The V gene is TRBV12-3 or TRBV12-4, the J gene TRBJ1-4; TRBD1 matches 7 bases. This CDR3 has 13 residues. V lost 1 base, J lost 13 bases, and 6 bases stayed unmatched.

This clonotype was seen only a few times. The CDR3, as DNA: TGTGCCAGCAGTTACTTCGGGACAGCAAGCTCCTACAATGAGCAGTTCTTC. This gives the protein CASSYFGTASSYNEQFF. The rearrangement links TRBV6-5 to TRBJ2-1; 7 positions match TRBD1. The CDR3 is made up of 17 amino acids. Trimming cost V 1 base and J 0 bases; bases outside gene matches: 6. The germline V gene has CDR1 MNHEY and CDR2 SVGAGI.